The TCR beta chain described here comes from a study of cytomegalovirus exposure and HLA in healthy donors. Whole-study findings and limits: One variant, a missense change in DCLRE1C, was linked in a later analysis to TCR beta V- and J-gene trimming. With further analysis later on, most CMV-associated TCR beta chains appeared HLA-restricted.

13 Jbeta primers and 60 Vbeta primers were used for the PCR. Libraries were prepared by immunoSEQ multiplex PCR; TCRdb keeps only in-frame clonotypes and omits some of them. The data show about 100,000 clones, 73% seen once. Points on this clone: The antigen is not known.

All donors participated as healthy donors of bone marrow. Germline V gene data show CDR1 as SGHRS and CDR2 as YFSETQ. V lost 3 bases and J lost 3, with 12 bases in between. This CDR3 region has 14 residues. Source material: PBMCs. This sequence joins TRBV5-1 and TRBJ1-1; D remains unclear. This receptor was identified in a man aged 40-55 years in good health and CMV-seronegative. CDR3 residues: CASSSGIGDTEAFF. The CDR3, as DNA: TGCGCCAGCAGCTCTGGGATCGGGGACACTGAAGCTTTCTTT. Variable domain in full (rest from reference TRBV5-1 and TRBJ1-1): KAGVTQTPRYLIKTRGQQVTLSCSPISGHRSVSWYQQTPGQGLQFLFEYFSETQRNKGNFPGRFSGRQFSNSRSEMNVSTLELGDSALYLCASSSGIGDTEAFFGQGTRLTVV.